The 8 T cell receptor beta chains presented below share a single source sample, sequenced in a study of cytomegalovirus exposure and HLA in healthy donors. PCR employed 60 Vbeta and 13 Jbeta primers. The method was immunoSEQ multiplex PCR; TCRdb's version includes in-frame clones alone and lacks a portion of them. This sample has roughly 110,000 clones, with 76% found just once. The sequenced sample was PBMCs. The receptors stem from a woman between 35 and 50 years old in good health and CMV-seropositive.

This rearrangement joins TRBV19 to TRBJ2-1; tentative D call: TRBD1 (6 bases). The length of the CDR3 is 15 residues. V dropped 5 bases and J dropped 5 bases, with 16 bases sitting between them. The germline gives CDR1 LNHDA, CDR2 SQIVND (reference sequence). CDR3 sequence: CASSSQGFLDNEQFF. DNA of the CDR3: TGTGCCAGTAGTTCCCAGGGGTTTTTGGACAATGAGCAGTTCTTC.

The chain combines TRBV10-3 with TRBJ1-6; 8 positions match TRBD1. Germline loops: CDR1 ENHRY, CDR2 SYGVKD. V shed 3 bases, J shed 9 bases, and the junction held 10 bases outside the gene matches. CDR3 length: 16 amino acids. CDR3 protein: CAISDQSGGAGSPLHF. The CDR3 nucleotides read TGTGCCATCAGTGATCAGTCAGGGGGCGCGGGTTCACCCCTCCACTTT.

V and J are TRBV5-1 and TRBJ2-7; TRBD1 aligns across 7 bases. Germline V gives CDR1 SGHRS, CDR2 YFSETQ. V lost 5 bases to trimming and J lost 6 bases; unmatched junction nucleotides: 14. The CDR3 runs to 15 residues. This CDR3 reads CASRPPGTATREQYF. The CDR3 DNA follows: TGCGCCAGCAGACCCCCCGGGACAGCCACCCGCGAGCAGTACTTC.

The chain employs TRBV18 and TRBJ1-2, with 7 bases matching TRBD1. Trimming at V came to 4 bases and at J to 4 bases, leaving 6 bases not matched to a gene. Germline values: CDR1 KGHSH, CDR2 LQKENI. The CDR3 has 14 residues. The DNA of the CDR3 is TGTGCCAGCTCACTCGGACAGGAGGTCTATGGCTACACCTTC. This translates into CASSLGQEVYGYTF.

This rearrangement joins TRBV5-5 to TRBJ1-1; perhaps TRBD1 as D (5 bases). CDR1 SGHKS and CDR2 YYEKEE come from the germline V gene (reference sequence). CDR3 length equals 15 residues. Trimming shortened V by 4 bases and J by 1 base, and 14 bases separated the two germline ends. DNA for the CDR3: TGTGCCAGCAGCCCGGCAGGGACTTCGAACACTGAAGCTTTCTTT. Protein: CASSPAGTSNTEAFF. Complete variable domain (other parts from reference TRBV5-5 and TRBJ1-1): DAGVTQSPTHLIKTRGQQVTLRCSPISGHKSVSWYQQVLGQGPQFIFQYYEKEERGRGNFPDRFSARQFPNYSSELNVNALLLGDSALYLCASSPAGTSNTEAFFGQGTRLTVV.

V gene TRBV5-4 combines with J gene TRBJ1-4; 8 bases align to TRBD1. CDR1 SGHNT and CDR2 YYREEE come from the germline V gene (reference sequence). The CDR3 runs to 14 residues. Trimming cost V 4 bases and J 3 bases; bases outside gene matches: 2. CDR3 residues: CASSQGAPNEKLFF. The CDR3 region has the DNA TGTGCCAGCAGCCAGGGGGCACCTAATGAAAAACTGTTTTTT.

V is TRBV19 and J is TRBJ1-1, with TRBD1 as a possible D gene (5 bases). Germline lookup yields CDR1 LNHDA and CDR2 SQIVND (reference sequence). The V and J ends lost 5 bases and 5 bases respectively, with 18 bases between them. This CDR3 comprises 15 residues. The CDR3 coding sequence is TGTGCCAGTAGTGGGCTACAGGTACAAGGAACTGAAGCTTTCTTT. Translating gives CASSGLQVQGTEAFF.

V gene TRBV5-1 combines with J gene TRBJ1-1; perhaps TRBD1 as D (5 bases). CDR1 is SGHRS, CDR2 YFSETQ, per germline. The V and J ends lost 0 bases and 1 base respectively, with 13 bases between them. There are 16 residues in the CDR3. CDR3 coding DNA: TGCGCCAGCAGCTTGGAAGGAGGGGCCTCGAACACTGAAGCTTTCTTT. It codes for CASSLEGGASNTEAFF.